This T cell receptor beta chain emerged from a study of T cell repertoires in cytomegalovirus infection (dated by TCRdb to the late 2010s). Study-wide context: Because public TCR beta signatures pointed to carriage of CMV infection together with the matching HLA type, the HLA type of each donor mattered for the analysis. General study outcomes and caveats: The ex vivo response was dominated by HLA-C-restricted CMV-specific TCR beta clonotypes, which also provided the single most frequent clonotype in two of eight donors. Cumulative frequency of public TCR beta family members discriminated carriers of CMV infection plus the relevant HLA type in this cohort and an independent approximately 370-donor cohort.

The germline ends are 8 bases apart after V is trimmed by 1 base and J by 1 base. Taken from cysteine to phenylalanine, the CDR3 has 14 residues. Only the CDR3 portion is preserved as DNA: 42 bases, with reading frame beginning at the first base. Taken from the germline V gene (reference sequence), the CDR1 and CDR2 loops are SGHKS and YYEKEE. Worth noting for this clonotype: The clone's antigen remains unknown. The sample holds no much larger clone one base away, and base qualities are not on file.

Sequencing took place on an Illumina HiSeq 1500. TCRdb applied fastp at Q25 and MiXCR to the public reads, then kept only in-frame beta chains. Records with the same CDR3 protein are collapsed into one entry carrying the most frequent genes and DNA. The sample records about 260,000 distinct CDR3 sequences, approximately 13% of which are singletons. The ten biggest clones cover 8.5% to 9% of the sample. The chain couples TRBV5-5 to TRBJ1-1; the D gene cannot be resolved reliably. Material for sequencing was PBMCs. The sequence was obtained from a human donor in good health (CMV status not recorded). Some clones in this sample may be carry-over from other donors' samples. At the DNA level, the sequence is TGTGCCAGCAGCTTGTATAGGAGGAACACTGAAGCTTTCTTT. Its product reads: CASSLYRRNTEAFF.